This T cell receptor beta chain was sequenced for a study of spatial heterogeneity in lung cancer. Overall study findings and caveats: How many expanded intratumoral alpha and beta TCRs were present tracked the tumor mutation count, which was a count of nonsynonymous mutations. The numbers of ubiquitous and regional expanded TCRs correlated with ubiquitous and regional nonsynonymous mutations, respectively.

V was clipped by 3 bases and J by 2 bases, with 11 bases between them. Germline lookup yields CDR1 SGHTA and CDR2 FQGNSA. The CDR3 spans 16 residues. This clonotype was seen repeatedly, ten times or more. The target antigen is unknown. TCRdb passed the 5' RACE reads through MiXCR, listing each CDR3 protein once. The table shows 20,000 to 25,000 distinct CDR3 sequences, with roughly 6.5% occurring only once. As for time point: sample taken at primary tumor resection. The input material, whole RNA from tumor, nontumor lung or frozen PBMC, was sequenced unsorted. This chain links TRBV7-2 with TRBJ2-6; D not certain. The source was lung tumor tissue, collected at surgery. The origin of this receptor is a male donor with early-stage non-small cell lung cancer. The CDR3 sequence is CASSLVRQPGANVLTF. CDR3 bases: TGTGCCAGCAGCTTGGTCCGCCAACCTGGGGCCAACGTCCTGACTTTC.